This record covers a single T cell receptor beta chain. TCRdb keeps only in-frame clones here, not all; method: immunoSEQ multiplex PCR. The sample includes some 180,000 clones, more than 80% of them seen just once. The data were taken from a study of blood T cell repertoires in COVID-19. The CDR3 runs to 15 residues. The junction had 9 bases not matched to a gene; V was cut back by 5 bases and J by 5 bases. From germline, CDR1 is MNHEY and CDR2 SMNVEV (reference sequence). The source material was peripheral blood. This rearrangement joins TRBV27 to TRBJ2-5, with 9 bases aligning to TRBD1. The receptor was derived from a woman aged 40-49 years with COVID-19, enrolled during active disease. The CDR3 here is CASSPGDRVWETQYF. The CDR3 coding sequence is TGTGCCAGCAGTCCGGGGGACAGGGTATGGGAGACCCAGTACTTC.